The following is a T cell receptor (beta chain) sequence with its context. Original processing methods: Amplified reference gene primers provided the basis for estimating nucleated cell counts. Sequencing was performed with immunoSEQ multiplex PCR; in TCRdb, only in-frame clones are kept and a portion is missing. V and J calls and clone size are copied from that table; D and trimming were computed from the DNA. Here the sample spans some 150,000 clones, roughly 88% being singletons. Per the germline V gene, CDR1 is SGHRS and CDR2 is YFSETQ. After removal of 4 bases from V and 5 bases from J, the junction contained 6 bases not matched to a gene. This CDR3 is 15 amino acids long. This entry comes from a study of blood T cell repertoires in COVID-19. Across the whole study: Italy, Spain and the United States were the sources of the convalescent and acute COVID-19 samples. PBMCs, B-cell-depleted T cells, or T cells were the source of the cDNA or gDNA that made up the material.

The rearrangement links TRBV5-1 to TRBJ1-2, with 12 bases identical to TRBD1. Sequenced input: peripheral blood. The sequence came from an older woman with acute or convalescent COVID-19. The CDR3, as DNA: TGCGCCAGCAGCCCAGGGACAGGGGGCGCTTATGGCTACACCTTC. It specifies CASSPGTGGAYGYTF.